Detailed here is one T cell receptor beta chain. A single record per CDR3 protein comes from TCRdb applying MiXCR to the 5' RACE reads. The table includes 300,000 or so distinct CDR3 sequences, roughly 9.7% detected once. This CDR3 has 14 amino acids. Germline loops: CDR1 SGHVS, CDR2 FQNEAQ. The V end was cut by 1 base, the J end by 6 bases, with 13 bases between. The sample originates from a study of identical twins. This sample also appeared in a second study, on yellow fever vaccine responses in identical twins.

The TCR originated in a woman younger than 35 in good health. The sequenced sample consisted of CD8+ T cells sorted from blood. The rearrangement uses TRBV7-8 and TRBJ2-7; no definite D call. The CDR3 nucleotides are TGTGCCAGCAGCTTAGTCGCGGCTAGAGGCGAGCAGTACTTC. Translated: CASSLVAARGEQYF.